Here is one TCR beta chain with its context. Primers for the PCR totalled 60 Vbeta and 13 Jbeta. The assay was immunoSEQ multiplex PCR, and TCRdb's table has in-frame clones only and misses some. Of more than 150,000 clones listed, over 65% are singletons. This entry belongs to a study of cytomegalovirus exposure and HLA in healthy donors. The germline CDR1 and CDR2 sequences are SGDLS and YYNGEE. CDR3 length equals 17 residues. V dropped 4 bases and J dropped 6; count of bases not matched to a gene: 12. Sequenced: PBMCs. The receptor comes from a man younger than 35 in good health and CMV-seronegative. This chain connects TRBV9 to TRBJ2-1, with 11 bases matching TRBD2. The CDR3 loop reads CASSPQGGTSGSNEQFF. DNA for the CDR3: TGTGCCAGCAGCCCACAAGGGGGGACTAGCGGATCCAATGAGCAGTTCTTC.